The rows below give T cell receptor beta chains drawn from one sample of a study of cytomegalovirus exposure and HLA in healthy donors. Produced via immunoSEQ multiplex PCR; TCRdb's table is partial and in-frame only. The table records roughly 180,000 clones, 75% to 85% of them present only once. The sample taken for sequencing was PBMCs. These receptors came from a woman aged 25-40 years in good health and CMV-seropositive. CDR3s include the opening cysteine and the closing phenylalanine or tryptophan. D genes are given only for firm matches. Clone size is not always given. Where it is, it says once, few, many or a class for expanded clones.

.	TRBV19	TRBJ1-1	TRBD1	15	CASSIIDRENTEAFF	TGTGCCAGTAGTATAATAGACAGGGAGAACACTGAAGCTTTCTTT
.	TRBV7-9	TRBJ1-2	TRBD1	12	CASSQTGVGYTF	TGTGCCAGCAGCCAGACAGGGGTTGGCTACACCTTC
.	TRBV21-1	TRBJ2-1	.	17	CASSKGWLRQSYNEQFF	TGTGCCAGCAGCAAAGGGTGGCTTCGACAGTCCTACAATGAGCAGTTCTTC
few	TRBV6-4	TRBJ2-7	.	13	CASSGESGDEQYF	TGTGCCAGCAGTGGCGAATCAGGGGACGAGCAGTACTTC
.	TRBV6-6	TRBJ1-1	TRBD1	16	CASEGVPGTGESKAFF	TGTGCCAGCGAAGGGGTCCCCGGGACAGGGGAATCGAAAGCTTTCTTT
.	TRBV29-1	TRBJ2-2	TRBD2	20	CSVEDLRTSGSASNTGELFF	TGCAGCGTTGAAGATCTTAGGACTAGCGGGAGCGCTTCGAACACCGGGGAGCTGTTTTTT
.	TRBV5-6	TRBJ2-5	TRBD1	16	CASSWNPGGGFKTQYF	TGTGCCAGCAGCTGGAACCCAGGGGGCGGTTTTAAGACCCAGTACTTC
.	TRBV4-3	TRBJ2-7	TRBD2	19	CASSQFPLAEEGGPYEQYF	TGCGCCAGCAGCCAATTTCCTCTAGCGGAGGAGGGTGGCCCCTACGAGCAGTACTTC
.	TRBV9	TRBJ1-2	.	15	CASSVVDSNPYGYTF	TGTGCCAGCAGCGTAGTGGACAGCAACCCCTATGGCTACACCTTC
once	TRBV10-1	TRBJ2-3	TRBD2	16	CASSEGAGGPGDTQYF	TGCGCCAGCAGTGAGGGAGCGGGAGGGCCGGGAGATACGCAGTATTTT
few	TRBV6-5	TRBJ1-3	.	15	CASSYSFLGGNTIYF	TGTGCCAGCAGTTACTCTTTTCTCGGTGGAAACACCATATATTTT
.	TRBV28	TRBJ1-5	.	11	CASKTGQPQHF	TGTGCCAGCAAGACCGGGCAGCCCCAGCATTTT
.	TRBV18	TRBJ1-5	.	13	CASSTQGYQPQHF	TGTGCCAGCTCCACGCAGGGCTATCAGCCCCAGCATTTT
.	TRBV6-1	TRBJ1-2	.	13	CASSVSGDYGYTF	TGTGCCAGCAGTGTCTCAGGGGACTATGGCTACACCTTC
.	TRBV5-1	TRBJ1-1	TRBD1	16	CASSLEGTGVGTEAFF	TGCGCCAGCAGCTTGGAGGGGACAGGGGTGGGCACTGAAGCTTTCTTT
.	TRBV28	TRBJ1-3	.	15	CASSQPRTSGNTIYF	TGTGCCAGCAGCCAACCAAGGACATCTGGAAACACCATATATTTT
.	TRBV19	TRBJ1-2	TRBD1	16	CASSPGQTVGRNGYTF	TGTGCCAGCTCACCGGGACAGACGGTCGGTAGAAATGGCTACACCTTC
.	TRBV2	TRBJ2-4	.	11	CASSGQRIQYF	TGTGCCAGCAGTGGGCAGCGCATTCAGTACTTC
.	TRBV6-1	TRBJ2-1	.	12	CASTPQYNEQFF	TGTGCCAGCACGCCGCAGTACAATGAGCAGTTCTTC
.	TRBV5-1	TRBJ1-1	TRBD1	14	CASSSTGQATEAFF	TGCGCCAGCAGCTCGACAGGGCAGGCCACTGAAGCTTTCTTT
.	TRBV11-2	TRBJ1-5	.	14	CASSATQVNQPQHF	TGTGCCAGCAGCGCCACTCAGGTCAATCAGCCCCAGCATTTT
.	TRBV7-2	TRBJ2-5	TRBD2	14	CASSLLAEQETQYF	TGTGCCAGCAGTTTACTAGCGGAGCAAGAGACCCAGTACTTC
few	TRBV27	TRBJ2-5	TRBD2	18	CASSLSMRLAGGQETQYF	TGTGCCAGCAGTTTATCGATGAGACTAGCGGGAGGACAAGAGACCCAGTACTTC
.	TRBV2	TRBJ2-2	TRBD1	12	CAIHRGTGELFF	TGTGCCATCCACAGGGGCACCGGGGAGCTGTTTTTT
.	TRBV27	TRBJ2-7	TRBD1	15	CASSPRTGSNYEQYF	TGTGCCAGCAGTCCCCGGACAGGCTCTAATTACGAGCAGTACTTC
.	TRBV5-5	TRBJ2-7	TRBD2	14	CASSWGTSGTEQYF	TGTGCCAGCAGCTGGGGGACTAGCGGGACCGAGCAGTACTTC
.	TRBV20-1	TRBJ1-2	.	11	CSPTGNYGYTF	TGCAGCCCTACAGGGAACTATGGCTACACCTTC
.	TRBV2	TRBJ1-2	.	13	CASSESREGGYTF	TGTGCCAGCAGTGAGTCCAGGGAGGGTGGCTACACCTTC
once	TRBV28	TRBJ2-2	.	17	CASSLGGGRGHTGELFF	TGTGCCAGCAGTTTAGGTGGAGGGCGTGGCCACACCGGGGAGCTGTTTTTT
.	TRBV7-9	TRBJ2-1	.	14	CASSPTLVANEQFF	TGTGCCAGCAGCCCAACCCTAGTAGCCAATGAGCAGTTCTTC
many	TRBV6-5	TRBJ2-1	TRBD2	15	CASRQTSATQNEQFF	TGTGCCAGCAGACAAACTAGCGCAACGCAAAATGAGCAGTTCTTC
.	TRBV11-2	TRBJ2-7	TRBD1	16	CASSLGPGQGIDEQYF	TGTGCCAGCAGCTTAGGGCCCGGACAGGGAATCGACGAGCAGTACTTC
.	TRBV27	TRBJ1-1	TRBD1	16	CASSPQTGVMNTEAFF	TGTGCCAGCAGTCCCCAGACAGGGGTGATGAACACTGAAGCTTTCTTT
.	TRBV6-1	TRBJ2-1	TRBD1	15	CASETGTGSYNEQFF	TGTGCCAGTGAGACCGGGACAGGGTCCTACAATGAGCAGTTCTTC
.	TRBV6-5	TRBJ2-7	TRBD2	14	CASSGTSGTYEQYF	TGTGCCAGCAGTGGGACTAGCGGGACCTACGAGCAGTACTTC
.	TRBV28	TRBJ1-2	.	15	CASSLLTPPNYGYTF	TGTGCCAGCAGTTTATTGACTCCACCCAACTATGGCTACACCTTC
once	TRBV28	TRBJ2-7	.	14	CASSLPTGPYEQYF	TGTGCCAGCAGCCTACCAACAGGGCCCTACGAGCAGTACTTC
.	TRBV7-6	TRBJ2-5	.	14	CASSAPGQLETQYF	TGTGCCAGCAGCGCCCCCGGACAGTTGGAGACCCAGTACTTC
.	TRBV10-2	TRBJ2-7	TRBD2	15	CASCKGLAGGYEQYF	TGCGCCAGTTGTAAGGGACTAGCGGGGGGTTACGAGCAGTACTTC
.	TRBV10-3	TRBJ1-1	.	13	CATHWAENTEAFF	TGTGCCACCCACTGGGCAGAGAACACTGAAGCTTTCTTT
.	TRBV9	TRBJ1-5	.	14	CASSVGEGGQPQHF	TGTGCCAGCAGCGTGGGGGAGGGGGGCCAGCCCCAGCATTTT
.	TRBV7-8	TRBJ2-7	TRBD1	15	CASSRTGQGDYEQYF	TGTGCCAGCAGCAGGACGGGACAGGGGGACTACGAGCAGTACTTC
.	TRBV5-6	TRBJ2-2	.	14	CASSFPSHTGELFF	TGTGCCAGCAGCTTCCCTAGCCATACCGGGGAGCTGTTTTTT